The sequence of this TCR beta chain was determined in a study of T-cell memory formation after mild COVID-19. TCRdb analysed the 5' RACE reads with MiXCR anew, one entry per CDR3 protein. The sample has about 82,000 distinct CDR3 sequences, around 13% seen once; the top ten hold 35% to 50%. As concerns this clonotype: The antigen remains unidentified.

Points from the study as a whole: Among clones peaking at day 37 in the second wave, SARS-CoV-2 specificity remained unconfirmed. Mainly CM and EM harbored the contracting CD4+ clones; mainly EMRA harbored the CD8+ ones.

The origin of this receptor is a man aged 18 to 30 who had mild COVID-19 (a few samples of this study predate the infection). Cell type and time point are not known. The sample consisted of PBMCs or a T cell subset sorted from them (not recorded which).

CDR3 nucleotide sequence: TGTGCCAGCAGCTTAGCGGCAGGGGGAGGCTACACCTTC. Translation gives CASSLAAGGGYTF. The chain is built from TRBV11-2 and TRBJ1-2; 7 nucleotides align to TRBD1. Germline CDR1 SGHAT, CDR2 FQNNGV. V was clipped by 1 base and J by 8 bases; unmatched bases: 4. CDR3 length: 13 residues.